This T cell receptor (beta chain) stems from a study of TIL therapy for anti-PD-1-resistant metastatic lung cancer. The libraries were made with immunoSEQ v3. Profiled with immunoSEQ multiplex PCR; TCRdb holds only in-frame clones, not every one. The sample includes 55,000 to 65,000 clones, 73% seen only once; the top ten take 1.8%. Regarding time point: pre-treatment sample, taken before nivolumab and TIL therapy. CDR3 length equals 15 residues. The ends were cut back, 4 bases at V and 6 bases at J, with 16 bases in the middle. Germline values: CDR1 LGHNA, CDR2 YSLEER. The V gene is TRBV4-3, the J gene TRBJ2-4; D perhaps matches TRBD2 (5 bases). The material sequenced was blood, taken at baseline. This sequence was found in a person aged 25 to 80 with non-small cell lung cancer. CDR3 sequence (DNA): TGCGCCAGCAGCCTAAAATCCACGAGGGCAAACATTCAGTACTTC. Protein product: CASSLKSTRANIQYF.